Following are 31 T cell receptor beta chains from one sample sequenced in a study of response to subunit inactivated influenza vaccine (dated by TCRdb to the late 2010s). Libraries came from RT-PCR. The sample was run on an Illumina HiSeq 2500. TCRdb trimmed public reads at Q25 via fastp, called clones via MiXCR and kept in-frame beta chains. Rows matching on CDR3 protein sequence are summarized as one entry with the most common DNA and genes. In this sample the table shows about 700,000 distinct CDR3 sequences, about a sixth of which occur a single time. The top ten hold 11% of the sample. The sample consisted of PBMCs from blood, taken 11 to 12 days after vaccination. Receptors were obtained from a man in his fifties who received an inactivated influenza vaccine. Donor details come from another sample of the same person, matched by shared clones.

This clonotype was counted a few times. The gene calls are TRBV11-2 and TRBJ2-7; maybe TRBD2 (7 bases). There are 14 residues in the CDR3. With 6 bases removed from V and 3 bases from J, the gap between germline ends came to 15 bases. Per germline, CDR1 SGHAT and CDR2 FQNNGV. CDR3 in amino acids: CASSEAGAGYEQYF. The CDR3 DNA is TGTGCCAGCAGTGAGGCGGGGGCCGGCTACGAGCAGTACTTC.

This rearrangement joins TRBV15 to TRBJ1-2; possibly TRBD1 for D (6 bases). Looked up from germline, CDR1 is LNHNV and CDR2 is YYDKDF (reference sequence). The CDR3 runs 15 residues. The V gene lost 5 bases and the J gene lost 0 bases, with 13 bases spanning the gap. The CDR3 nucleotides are TGTGCCACCAGCCCACGAAGGACAGCTAACTATGGCTACACCTTC. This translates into CATSPRRTANYGYTF.

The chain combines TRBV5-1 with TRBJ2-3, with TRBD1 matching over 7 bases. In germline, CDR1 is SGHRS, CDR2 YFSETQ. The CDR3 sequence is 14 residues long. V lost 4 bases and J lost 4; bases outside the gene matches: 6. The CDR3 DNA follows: TGCGCCAGCAGCCCCGAACAGGGGTCAGATACGCAGTATTTT. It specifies CASSPEQGSDTQYF.

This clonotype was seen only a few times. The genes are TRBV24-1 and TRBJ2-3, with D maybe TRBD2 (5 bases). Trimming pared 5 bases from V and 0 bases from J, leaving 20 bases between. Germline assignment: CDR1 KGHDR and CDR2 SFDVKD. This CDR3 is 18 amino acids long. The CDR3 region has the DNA TGTGCCACCAGTGCCACCACGGGGATCCGTTTTAGCACAGATACGCAGTATTTT. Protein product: CATSATTGIRFSTDTQYF.

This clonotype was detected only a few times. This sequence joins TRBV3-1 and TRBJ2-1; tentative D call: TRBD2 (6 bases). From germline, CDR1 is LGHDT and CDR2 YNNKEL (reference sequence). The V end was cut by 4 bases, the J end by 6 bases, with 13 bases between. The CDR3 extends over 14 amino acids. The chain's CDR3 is CASSRSGPSNEQFF. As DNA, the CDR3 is TGTGCCAGCAGCCGTAGCGGACCTTCCAATGAGCAGTTCTTC.

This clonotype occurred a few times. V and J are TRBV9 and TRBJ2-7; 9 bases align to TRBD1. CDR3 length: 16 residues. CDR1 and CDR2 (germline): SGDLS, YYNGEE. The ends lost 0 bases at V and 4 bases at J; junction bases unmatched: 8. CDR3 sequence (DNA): TGTGCCAGCAGCGTAGCACAGGGGGCATTGTTATACGAGCAGTACTTC. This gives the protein CASSVAQGALLYEQYF.

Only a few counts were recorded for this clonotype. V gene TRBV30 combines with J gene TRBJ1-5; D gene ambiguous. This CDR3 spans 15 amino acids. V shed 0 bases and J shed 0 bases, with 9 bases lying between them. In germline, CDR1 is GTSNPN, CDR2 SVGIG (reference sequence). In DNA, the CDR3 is TGTGCCTGGAGTGTATCGGGCATTAGCAATCAGCCCCAGCATTTT. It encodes CAWSVSGISNQPQHF. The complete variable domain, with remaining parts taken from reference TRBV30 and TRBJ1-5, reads SQTIHQWPATLVQPVGSPLSLECTVEGTSNPNLYWYRQAAGRGLQLLFYSVGIGQISSEVPQNLSASRPQDRQFILSSKKLLLSDSGFYLCAWSVSGISNQPQHFGDGTRLSIL.

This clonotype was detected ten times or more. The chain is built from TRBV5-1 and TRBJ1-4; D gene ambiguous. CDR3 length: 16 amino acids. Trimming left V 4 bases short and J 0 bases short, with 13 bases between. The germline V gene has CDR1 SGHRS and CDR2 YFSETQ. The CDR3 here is CASSPVSGTTNEKLFF. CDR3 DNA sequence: TGCGCCAGCAGCCCCGTTTCTGGAACAACTAATGAAAAACTGTTTTTT.

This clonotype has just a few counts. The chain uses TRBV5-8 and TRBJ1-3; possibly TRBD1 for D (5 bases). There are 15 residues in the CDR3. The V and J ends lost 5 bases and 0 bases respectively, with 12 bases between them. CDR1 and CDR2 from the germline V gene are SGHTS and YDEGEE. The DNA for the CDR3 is TGTGCCAGCAGTTCCGCAGGGCACTCTGGAAACACCATATATTTT. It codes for CASSSAGHSGNTIYF.

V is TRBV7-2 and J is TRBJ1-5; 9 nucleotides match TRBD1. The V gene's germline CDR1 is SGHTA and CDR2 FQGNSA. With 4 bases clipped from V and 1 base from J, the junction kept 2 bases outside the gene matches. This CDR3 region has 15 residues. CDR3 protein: CASSWTGASNQPQHF. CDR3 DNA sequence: TGTGCCAGCAGCTGGACAGGGGCAAGCAATCAGCCCCAGCATTTT.

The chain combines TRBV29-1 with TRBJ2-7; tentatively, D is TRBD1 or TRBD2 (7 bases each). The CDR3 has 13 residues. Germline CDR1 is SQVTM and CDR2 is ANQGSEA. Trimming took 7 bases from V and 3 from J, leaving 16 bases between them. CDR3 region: CSGGGDSIYEQYF. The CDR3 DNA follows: TGCAGCGGGGGGGGGGACAGTATCTACGAGCAGTACTTC.

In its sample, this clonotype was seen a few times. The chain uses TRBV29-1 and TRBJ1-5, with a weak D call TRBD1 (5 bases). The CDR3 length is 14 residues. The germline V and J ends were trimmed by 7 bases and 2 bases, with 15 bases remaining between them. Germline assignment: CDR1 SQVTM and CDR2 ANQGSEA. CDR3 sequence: CSAAGGIGNQPQHF. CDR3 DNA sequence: TGCAGCGCCGCGGGGGGGATAGGCAATCAGCCCCAGCATTTT.

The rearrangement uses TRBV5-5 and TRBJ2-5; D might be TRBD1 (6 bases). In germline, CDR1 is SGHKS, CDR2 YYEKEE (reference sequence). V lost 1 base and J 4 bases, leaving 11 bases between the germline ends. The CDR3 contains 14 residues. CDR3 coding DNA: TGTGCCAGCAGCTTGTTCACAGGGAGAGAGACCCAGTACTTC. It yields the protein CASSLFTGRETQYF.

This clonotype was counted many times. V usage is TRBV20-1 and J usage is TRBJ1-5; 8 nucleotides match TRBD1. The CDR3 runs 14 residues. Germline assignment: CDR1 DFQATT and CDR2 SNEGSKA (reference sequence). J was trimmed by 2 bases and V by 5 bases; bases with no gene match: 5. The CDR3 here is CSAGVQGGNQPQHF. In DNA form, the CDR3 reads TGCAGTGCTGGAGTACAGGGGGGCAATCAGCCCCAGCATTTT.

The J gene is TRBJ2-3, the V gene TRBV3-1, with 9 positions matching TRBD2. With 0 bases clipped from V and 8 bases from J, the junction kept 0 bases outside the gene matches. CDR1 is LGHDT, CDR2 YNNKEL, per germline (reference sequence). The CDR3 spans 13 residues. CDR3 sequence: CASSQEAGGTQYF. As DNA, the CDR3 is TGTGCCAGCAGCCAAGAAGCGGGAGGTACGCAGTATTTT.

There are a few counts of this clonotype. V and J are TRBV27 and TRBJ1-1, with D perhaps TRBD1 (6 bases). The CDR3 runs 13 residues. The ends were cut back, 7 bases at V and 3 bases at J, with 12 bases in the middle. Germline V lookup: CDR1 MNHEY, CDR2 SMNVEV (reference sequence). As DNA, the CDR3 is TGTGCCAGCATAGGGGGGCTGTACACTGAAGCTTTCTTT. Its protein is CASIGGLYTEAFF.

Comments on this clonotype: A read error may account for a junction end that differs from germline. CDR3 loop: CASSSPGTYNEQCF. In DNA, the CDR3 is TGTGCCAGCTCTTCCCCTGGGACATACAATGAGCAGTGCTTC. The J gene is TRBJ2-1, the V gene TRBV12-3 or TRBV12-4; TRBD1 is a possible D gene (6 bases). There are 14 residues in the CDR3.

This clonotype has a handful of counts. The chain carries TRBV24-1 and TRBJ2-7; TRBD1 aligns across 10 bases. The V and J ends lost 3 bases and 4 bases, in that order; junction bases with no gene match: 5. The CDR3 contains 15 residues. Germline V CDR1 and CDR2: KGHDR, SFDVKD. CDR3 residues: CATSDPRTGGYEQYF. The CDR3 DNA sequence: TGTGCCACCAGTGATCCGCGGACAGGGGGTTACGAGCAGTACTTC.

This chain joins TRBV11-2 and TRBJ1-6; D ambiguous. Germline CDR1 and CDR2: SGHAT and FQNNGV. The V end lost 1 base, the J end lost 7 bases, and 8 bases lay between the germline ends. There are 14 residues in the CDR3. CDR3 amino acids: CASSLAILNSPLHF. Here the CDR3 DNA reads TGTGCCAGCAGCTTAGCCATACTAAATTCACCCCTCCACTTT.

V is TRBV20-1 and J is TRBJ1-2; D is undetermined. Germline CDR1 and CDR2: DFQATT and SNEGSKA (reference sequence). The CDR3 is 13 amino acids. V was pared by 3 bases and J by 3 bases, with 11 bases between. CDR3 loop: CSASRGAYYGYTF. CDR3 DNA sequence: TGCAGTGCTAGTCGGGGTGCCTACTATGGCTACACCTTC.

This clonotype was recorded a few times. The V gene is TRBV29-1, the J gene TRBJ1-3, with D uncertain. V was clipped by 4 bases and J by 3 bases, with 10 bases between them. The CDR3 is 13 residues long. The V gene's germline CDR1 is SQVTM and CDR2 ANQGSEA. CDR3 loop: CSVVRAGGNTIYF. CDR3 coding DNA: TGCAGCGTTGTACGGGCAGGTGGAAACACCATATATTTT.

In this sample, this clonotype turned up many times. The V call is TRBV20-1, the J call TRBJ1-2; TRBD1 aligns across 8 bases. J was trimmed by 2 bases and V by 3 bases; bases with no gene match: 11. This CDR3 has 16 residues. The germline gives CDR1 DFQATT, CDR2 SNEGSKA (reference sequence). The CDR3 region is CSASGGSRGRNYGYTF. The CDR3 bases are TGCAGTGCTAGTGGCGGATCCAGGGGGCGAAACTATGGCTACACCTTC.

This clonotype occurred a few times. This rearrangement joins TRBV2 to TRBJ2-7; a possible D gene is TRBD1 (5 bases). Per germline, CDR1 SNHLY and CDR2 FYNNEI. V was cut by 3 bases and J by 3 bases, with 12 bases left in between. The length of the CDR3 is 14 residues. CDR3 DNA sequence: TGTGCCAGCAGTGACAGGGTTTGGGGCTACGAGCAGTACTTC. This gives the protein CASSDRVWGYEQYF.

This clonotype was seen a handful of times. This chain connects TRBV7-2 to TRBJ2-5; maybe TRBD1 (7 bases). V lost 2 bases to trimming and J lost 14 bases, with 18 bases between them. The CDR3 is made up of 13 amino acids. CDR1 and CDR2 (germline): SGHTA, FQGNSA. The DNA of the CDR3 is TGTGCCAGCAGCTTAAGGAGGACAGGAGGGGGTTACTTC. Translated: CASSLRRTGGGYF.

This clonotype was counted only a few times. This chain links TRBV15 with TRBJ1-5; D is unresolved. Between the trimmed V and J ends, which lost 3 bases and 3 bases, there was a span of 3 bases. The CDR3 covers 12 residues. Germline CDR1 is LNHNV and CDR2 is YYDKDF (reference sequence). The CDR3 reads CATSRDNQPQHF. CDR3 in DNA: TGTGCCACCAGCAGGGACAATCAGCCCCAGCATTTT. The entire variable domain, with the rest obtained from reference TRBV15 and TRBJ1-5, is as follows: DAMVIQNPRYQVTQFGKPVTLSCSQTLNHNVMYWYQQKSSQAPKLLFHYYDKDFNNEADTPDNFQSRRPNTSFCFLDIRSPGLGDTAMYLCATSRDNQPQHFGDGTRLSIL.

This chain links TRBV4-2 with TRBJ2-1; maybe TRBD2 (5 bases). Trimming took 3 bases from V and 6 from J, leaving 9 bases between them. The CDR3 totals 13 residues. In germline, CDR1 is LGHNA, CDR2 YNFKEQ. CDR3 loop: CASSHLAANEQFF. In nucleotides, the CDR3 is TGTGCCAGCAGCCACCTAGCCGCCAATGAGCAGTTCTTC.

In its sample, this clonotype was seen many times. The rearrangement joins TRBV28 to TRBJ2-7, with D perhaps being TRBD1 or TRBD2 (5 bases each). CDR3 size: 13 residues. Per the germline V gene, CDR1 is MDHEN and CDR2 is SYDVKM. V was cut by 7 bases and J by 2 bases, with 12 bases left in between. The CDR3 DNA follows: TGTGCCAGCACCCACGGGGCAGCCTACGAGCAGTACTTC. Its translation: CASTHGAAYEQYF.

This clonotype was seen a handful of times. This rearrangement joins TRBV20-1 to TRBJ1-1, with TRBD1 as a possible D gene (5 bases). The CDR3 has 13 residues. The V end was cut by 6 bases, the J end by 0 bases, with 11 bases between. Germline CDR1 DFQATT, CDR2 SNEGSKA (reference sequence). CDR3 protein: CSALMGLNTEAFF. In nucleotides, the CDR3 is TGCAGTGCCTTGATGGGGCTGAACACTGAAGCTTTCTTT.

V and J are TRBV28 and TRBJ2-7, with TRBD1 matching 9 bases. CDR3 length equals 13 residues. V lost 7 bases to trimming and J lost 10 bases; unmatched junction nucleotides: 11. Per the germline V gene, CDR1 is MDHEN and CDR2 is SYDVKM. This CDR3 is CASNLNRGRAQYF. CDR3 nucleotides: TGTGCCAGCAACCTGAACAGGGGGCGCGCCCAGTACTTC.

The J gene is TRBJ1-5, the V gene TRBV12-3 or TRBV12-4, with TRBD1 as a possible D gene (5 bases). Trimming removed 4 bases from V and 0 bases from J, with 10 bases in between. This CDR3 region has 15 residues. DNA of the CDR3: TGTGCCAGCAGTTCTGGGGCGAATAGCAATCAGCCCCAGCATTTT. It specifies CASSSGANSNQPQHF.

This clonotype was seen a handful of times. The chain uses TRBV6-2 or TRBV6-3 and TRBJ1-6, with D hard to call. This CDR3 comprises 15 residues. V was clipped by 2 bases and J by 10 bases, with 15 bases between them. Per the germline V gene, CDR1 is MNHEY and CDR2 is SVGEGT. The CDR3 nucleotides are TGTGCCAGCAGTTACCGCTTGGAAAGAGGATCACCCCTCCACTTT. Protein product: CASSYRLERGSPLHF.